A single sample is the source of the 13 T cell receptor beta chains below, sequenced in a study of cytomegalovirus exposure and HLA in healthy donors. 60 Vbeta and 13 Jbeta primers were used in PCR. Sequenced by immunoSEQ multiplex PCR; TCRdb stores in-frame clones only, minus some. The sample gives about 150,000 clones, about 80% of which show up once; over 13% is in the top ten. The sequenced sample was PBMCs. The origin of the receptors is a woman in her thirties or forties in good health and CMV-seronegative.

The V call is TRBV29-1, the J call TRBJ2-1, with D uncertain. The CDR3 is 10 amino acids. The germline gives CDR1 SQVTM, CDR2 ANQGSEA. V lost 6 bases, J lost 4 bases, and 4 bases lay in between. CDR3 nucleotide sequence: TGCAGCGTCTCGTACAATGAGCAGTTCTTC. Translated: CSVSYNEQFF.

This chain joins TRBV5-4 and TRBJ1-4; D might be TRBD1 (5 bases). The CDR3 covers 16 residues. CDR1 SGHNT and CDR2 YYREEE come from the germline V gene (reference sequence). V gave up 0 bases and J gave up 3 bases, with 12 bases separating them. The CDR3 nucleotides read TGTGCCAGCAGCTTGGGGCCATGGGGGGCTAATGAAAAACTGTTTTTT. Translating it yields CASSLGPWGANEKLFF.

V gene TRBV28 combines with J gene TRBJ2-7, with TRBD2 matching over 7 bases. The CDR3 loop spans 17 amino acids. Germline loops: CDR1 MDHEN, CDR2 SYDVKM. V shed 5 bases and J 3 bases; nucleotides not matched to a gene: 16. The CDR3 reads CASSPMPGGWSRYEQYF. Here the CDR3 DNA reads TGTGCCAGCAGTCCTATGCCGGGGGGTTGGTCCCGCTACGAGCAGTACTTC. Together with reference TRBV28 and TRBJ2-7, the CDR3 gives the full variable domain: DVKVTQSSRYLVKRTGEKVFLECVQDMDHENMFWYRQDPGLGLRLIYFSYDVKMKEKGDIPEGYSVSREKKERFSLILESASTNQTSMYLCASSPMPGGWSRYEQYFGPGTRLTVT.

This clone was seen just once. The CDR3 DNA reads TGTGCCAGCAGCTTGCCCCCGGTTAACACCGGGGAGCTGTTTTTT. Encoded protein: CASSLPPVNTGELFF. The chain employs TRBV11-2 and TRBJ2-2; D remains ambiguous. Trimming removed 3 bases at V and 2 bases at J, with 10 bases between. The CDR3 loop spans 15 amino acids. Germline V gene lookup returns CDR1 SGHAT and CDR2 FQNNGV.

This clone has only one observation. The chain joins TRBV6-1 to TRBJ1-1; D not certain. The CDR3 has 14 residues. The V gene's germline CDR1 is MNHNS and CDR2 SASEGT. V was shortened by 7 bases and J by 1 base, with 13 bases between the two germline ends. The CDR3 sequence is CASKLLYWNTEAFF. The CDR3 nucleotides are TGTGCCAGCAAGCTCCTCTACTGGAACACTGAAGCTTTCTTT.

V is TRBV6-1 and J is TRBJ2-7; D is perhaps TRBD2 (5 bases). The CDR3 runs to 12 residues. Trimming removed 5 bases at V and 6 bases at J, with 11 bases between. Germline CDR1 and CDR2: MNHNS and SASEGT. Here the CDR3 reads CASSLRVGEQYF. The CDR3 DNA follows: TGTGCCAGCAGTCTGAGGGTGGGCGAGCAGTACTTC.

V usage is TRBV18 and J usage is TRBJ1-6; 8 bases map to TRBD1. Germline V gene lookup returns CDR1 KGHSH and CDR2 LQKENI. V dropped 5 bases and J dropped 10; count of bases not matched to a gene: 10. The CDR3 has 15 residues. This CDR3 reads CASSSQGAEESPLHF. DNA of the CDR3: TGTGCCAGCTCATCCCAGGGGGCTGAGGAGTCACCCCTCCACTTT. Supplemented by reference TRBV18 and TRBJ1-6, the full variable domain reads NAGVMQNPRHLVRRRGQEARLRCSPMKGHSHVYWYRQLPEEGLKFMVYLQKENIIDESGMPKERFSAEFPKEGPSILRIQQVVRGDSAAYFCASSSQGAEESPLHFGNGTRLTVT.

The chain employs TRBV19 and TRBJ2-7; no definite D call. Trimming took off 3 bases at V and 2 bases at J, with 8 bases between the two ends. CDR3 length equals 13 residues. The V gene's germline CDR1 is LNHDA and CDR2 SQIVND (reference sequence). CDR3 sequence reads: CASSIASTYEQYF. As DNA, the CDR3 is TGTGCCAGTAGTATCGCCAGTACCTACGAGCAGTACTTC.

V is TRBV6-1 and J is TRBJ2-7, with TRBD1 matching over 7 bases. Looked up from germline, CDR1 is MNHNS and CDR2 is SASEGT. The V and J ends lost 0 bases and 3 bases, in that order; junction bases with no gene match: 2. The CDR3 runs to 14 residues. CDR3 sequence: CASSEAGQIYEQYF. CDR3 DNA: TGTGCCAGCAGTGAAGCGGGACAGATCTACGAGCAGTACTTC.

The J gene is TRBJ2-3, the V gene TRBV7-9; D is undetermined. The CDR3 runs to 13 residues. Trimming shortened V by 3 bases and J by 4 bases, and 8 bases separated the two germline ends. Germline V gene sequence: CDR1 SEHNR, CDR2 FQNEAQ (reference sequence). Written as DNA, the CDR3 is TGTGCCAGCAGCTTTCGTCCCCCAGATACGCAGTATTTT. As protein: CASSFRPPDTQYF.

The chain combines TRBV19 with TRBJ1-5; 10 bases map to TRBD1. With 6 bases clipped from V and 6 bases from J, the junction kept 8 bases outside the gene matches. Germline CDR1 is LNHDA and CDR2 is SQIVND (reference sequence). This CDR3 contains 15 residues. Here the CDR3 reads CASRRPGQGSQPQHF. The CDR3 nucleotides are TGTGCCAGTAGACGACCGGGACAGGGGAGTCAGCCCCAGCATTTT.

The chain employs TRBV14 and TRBJ2-3; 7 nucleotides line up with TRBD2. The V segment lost 1 base and the J segment 0 bases; nucleotides outside the gene matches: 7. The CDR3 has 17 residues. Germline V gene sequence: CDR1 SGHDN, CDR2 FVKESK. In DNA, the CDR3 is TGTGCCAGCAGCCAAGGGTGGCTAGCGGACAGCACAGATACGCAGTATTTT. This codes for CASSQGWLADSTDTQYF.

The V call is TRBV5-1, the J call TRBJ2-7; 9 positions match TRBD1. This CDR3 has 14 residues. V trimming: 3 bases; J trimming: 0 bases; junction bases outside the gene matches: 1. CDR1 and CDR2 (germline): SGHRS, YFSETQ. This CDR3 reads CASSSDRGSYEQYF. CDR3 DNA: TGCGCCAGCAGCTCGGACAGGGGCTCCTACGAGCAGTACTTC.